These T cell receptor beta chains were read from a single sample in a study of identifying expanded T cells in peripheral blood. Libraries were prepared by immunoSEQ multiplex PCR; TCRdb keeps only in-frame clonotypes and omits some of them. The sample consists of over 90,000 clones, roughly 86% of them appearing once. Material: blood. The receptors originated from a person between 18 and 75 years old in good health. Both conserved end residues are part of each CDR3. D genes are given only for firm matches. Where a row states a size, it is once, few, many or the class of an expanded clone; other rows omit it.

clone size,D gene,J gene,V gene,CDR3 DNA,CDR3 protein
.,TRBD1,TRBJ2-3,TRBV7-7,TGTGCCAGCAGCTCGACAGGGGCCGATACGCAGTATTTT,CASSSTGADTQYF
once,TRBD2,TRBJ2-1,TRBV30,TGTGCCTGGGAGAGCGGGAGTCTAAAAGAGCAGTTCTTC,CAWESGSLKEQFF
.,TRBD2,TRBJ2-1,TRBV5-6,TGTGCCAAAGACGGAAACGGCGGGAGCTCCTACAATGAGCAGTTCTTC,CAKDGNGGSSYNEQFF
.,TRBD1,TRBJ2-2,TRBV11-3,TGTGCCAGCAGCTTAGAGCCGGGACAGGGGCCGACCGGGGAGCTGTTTTTT,CASSLEPGQGPTGELFF
.,TRBD1,TRBJ1-5,TRBV10-3,TGTGCCGCATCAGCTGGGACAGGGAATCAGCCCCAGCATTTT,CAASAGTGNQPQHF
.,TRBD2,TRBJ2-1,TRBV19,TGTGCCAGTAGTATACTAGCGGTCTCAGGGTACAATGAGCAGTTCTTC,CASSILAVSGYNEQFF
few,TRBD1,TRBJ1-2,TRBV14,TGTGCCAGCAGCCCGGGACAGCACTATGGCTACACCTTC,CASSPGQHYGYTF
.,.,TRBJ2-7,TRBV7-2,TGTGCCAGCAGCCTCGGTCGAGGTTACGAGCAGTACTTC,CASSLGRGYEQYF
once,TRBD1,TRBJ2-7,TRBV19,TGTGCCAGTAGTCCCCGACAGGGGGCCTCCTACGAGCAGTACTTC,CASSPRQGASYEQYF
.,.,TRBJ2-7,TRBV7-9,TGTGCCAGCAGCTTAGAGTTCCAAAGCTCCTACGAGCAGTACTTC,CASSLEFQSSYEQYF
.,.,TRBJ2-2,TRBV4-2,TGTGCCAGCAGCCAAGTCTGGGGATCCCACGAAGCGCACACCGGGGAGCTGTTTTTT,CASSQVWGSHEAHTGELFF
.,TRBD1,TRBJ1-4,TRBV30,TGTGCCTGGAGCCCATCATACAGGGGAACTAATGAAAAACTGTTTTTT,CAWSPSYRGTNEKLFF
.,TRBD2,TRBJ2-7,TRBV14,TGTGCCAGCAACGTAGCGGGGGGGCCCCTCGAGCAGTACTTC,CASNVAGGPLEQYF
.,TRBD2,TRBJ2-4,TRBV18,TGTGCCAGCTCAATCCAGGGAGGGCGGGTGAACATTCAGTACTTC,CASSIQGGRVNIQYF
few,.,TRBJ2-7,TRBV11-1,TGTGCCAGCAGCCTCGACTTCTACGAGCAGTACTTC,CASSLDFYEQYF
.,.,TRBJ1-1,TRBV11-3,TGTGCCAGCAGCTTAGATCGCAACTTGAACACTGAAGCTTTCTTT,CASSLDRNLNTEAFF
once,TRBD2,TRBJ2-2,TRBV9,TGTGCCAGCAGCGTGAACAGCGGGAACGAAGCCGGGGAGCTGTTTTTT,CASSVNSGNEAGELFF
once,.,TRBJ1-1,TRBV10-3,TGTGCCATCAGGGACAAGGAAGGGAGCACTGAAGCTTTCTTT,CAIRDKEGSTEAFF
.,.,TRBJ1-5,TRBV12-5,TGTGCTAGTGGTTTGGGTTATAGCAATCAGCCCCAGCATTTT,CASGLGYSNQPQHF
.,.,TRBJ1-1,TRBV4-2,TGTGCCAGCGGCCGGGGGGGGGCTTACACTGAAGCTTTCTTT,CASGRGGAYTEAFF
.,.,TRBJ2-3,TRBV9,TGTGCCAGCAGCGTAGTGGGGGGCAGCACAGATACGCAGTATTTT,CASSVVGGSTDTQYF
.,.,TRBJ2-3,TRBV2,TGTGCCAGCAGTGGGCAGGCAGTAGATACGCAGTATTTT,CASSGQAVDTQYF
few,TRBD1,TRBJ1-1,TRBV6-1,TGTGCCAGCAGTGGACGATATACAGGGGGCACTGAAGCTTTCTTT,CASSGRYTGGTEAFF
.,.,TRBJ1-2,TRBV13,TGTGCCAGCAGCCGACGGGGGGGGAGTACCTATGGCTACACCTTC,CASSRRGGSTYGYTF
once,TRBD1,TRBJ2-7,TRBV10-1,TGCGCCAGCAGTCCTTCAGGGGGCGCGAACGAGCAGTACTTC,CASSPSGGANEQYF
.,TRBD1,TRBJ1-3,TRBV19,TGTGCCAGTAGGGACAGGGAAGCACCTGGAAACACCATATATTTT,CASRDREAPGNTIYF
.,.,TRBJ1-2,TRBV27,TGTGCCAGCAGTTTTCGGGGGGGCCTGGGCTATGGCTACACCTTC,CASSFRGGLGYGYTF
.,.,TRBJ2-7,TRBV7-2,TGTGCCAGCAGCTTAAATCTGGCAGTCTTTTCCCACGAGCAGTACTTC,CASSLNLAVFSHEQYF
.,.,TRBJ2-6,TRBV2,TGTGCCAGCAGTGGAGGTAGGGGCCTCTCTGGGGCCAACGTCCTGACTTTC,CASSGGRGLSGANVLTF
.,TRBD1,TRBJ1-4,TRBV6-5,TGTGCCAGCAGTTCTCGACAGGGCCGCGAAAAACTGTTTTTT,CASSSRQGREKLFF
.,.,TRBJ1-2,TRBV28,TGTGCCAGCAGTAAAGGGTCTAACTATGGCTACACCTTC,CASSKGSNYGYTF
.,.,TRBJ2-1,TRBV7-9,TGTGCCAGCAGCTTGGAGCGGTCTATAGGGCAGTTCTTC,CASSLERSIGQFF
few,.,TRBJ1-3,TRBV14,TGTGCCAGCAGCCGGAACCGAAACACCATATATTTT,CASSRNRNTIYF
.,.,TRBJ2-5,TRBV25-1,TGTGCCAGCAGAGGGAGTGGAGAGACCCAGTACTTC,CASRGSGETQYF
.,TRBD2,TRBJ2-1,TRBV6-5,TGTGCCAGCAGACCGTCTAGCGGGATAAACAATGAGCAGTTCTTC,CASRPSSGINNEQFF
.,TRBD1,TRBJ2-7,TRBV27,TGTGCCAGTAAACAGGGACGGGACAGAAACTTGTACTTC,CASKQGRDRNLYF
.,TRBD1,TRBJ1-2,TRBV4-2,TGTGCCAGCAGCCAAGAGCGGACAGGGCGGGACGGCTACACCTTC,CASSQERTGRDGYTF
.,TRBD1,TRBJ1-3,TRBV4-1,TGCGCCAGCAGCCGAACAGGGGGCTCTGGAAACACCATATATTTT,CASSRTGGSGNTIYF